The 12 T cell receptor beta chains in this list originate from one sample, sequenced in a study of human T cells and chemical hapten exposure. The study used a library that attached unique molecular identifiers to individual cDNA molecules. TCRdb re-derived calls from the reads in MiXCR, one entry per CDR3 protein. Altogether more than 100,000 distinct CDR3 sequences are present, approximately 9.3% being singletons, with the ten largest covering about 1.4%. Whole blood that had not been fractionated was the source of extracted total RNA. The material sequenced was whole blood. These receptors were taken from a human donor in good health. Some clones in this sample may be carry-over from other donors' samples.

This clonotype was counted only a few times. The rearrangement joins TRBV20-1 to TRBJ2-5; 7 nucleotides agree with TRBD2. The germline CDR1 and CDR2 sequences are DFQATT and SNEGSKA (reference sequence). This CDR3 has 14 amino acids. Trimming cost V 1 base and J 3 bases; bases outside gene matches: 5. The CDR3 sequence: CSARGGGGEETQYF. CDR3 DNA sequence: TGCAGTGCTAGAGGGGGGGGAGGGGAAGAGACCCAGTACTTC.

This clonotype was seen only a few times. This sequence joins TRBV13 and TRBJ2-1; D possibly corresponds to TRBD2 (7 bases). V was shortened by 3 bases and J by 8 bases, with 17 bases between the two germline ends. Germline assignment: CDR1 PRHDT and CDR2 FYEKMQ (reference sequence). This CDR3 spans 15 amino acids. DNA of the CDR3: TGTGCCAGCAGCTTGGGGCGGGGGCCCACAGATGAGCAGTTCTTC. Its protein is CASSLGRGPTDEQFF.

This rearrangement joins TRBV27 to TRBJ2-7; perhaps TRBD2 as D (6 bases). The CDR3 has 13 amino acids. The germline V gene has CDR1 MNHEY and CDR2 SMNVEV (reference sequence). Trimming pared 3 bases from V and 9 bases from J, leaving 15 bases between. Here the CDR3 DNA reads TGTGCCAGCAGTTTGTCGACTAGTTCCGCGCAGTACTTC. Its protein product is CASSLSTSSAQYF.

The chain uses TRBV29-1 and TRBJ2-1; 8 bases line up with TRBD2. The CDR3 has 15 amino acids. With 3 bases clipped from V and 5 bases from J, the junction kept 9 bases outside the gene matches. Germline V lookup: CDR1 SQVTM, CDR2 ANQGSEA. The CDR3 nucleotides read TGCAGCGTTGAGGGGGGACTAGTCACCAACAATGAGCAGTTCTTC. It translates to CSVEGGLVTNNEQFF.

This clonotype was seen more than once but under ten times. J is TRBJ2-4 and V is TRBV12-3 or TRBV12-4; D possibly matches TRBD1 or TRBD2 (5 bases each). The V end was cut by 1 base, the J end by 2 bases, with 12 bases between. There are 16 residues in the CDR3. CDR3 in DNA: TGTGCCAGCAGTTTAGTGGCACCGGGACCCAAAAACATTCAGTACTTC. Translating gives CASSLVAPGPKNIQYF.

The genes are TRBV6-1 and TRBJ1-2; weak D call: TRBD1 (5 bases). There are 15 residues in the CDR3. V shed 6 bases and J shed 1 base, with 15 bases lying between them. CDR1 is MNHNS, CDR2 SASEGT, per germline. Here the CDR3 DNA reads TGTGCCAGCAGGAGAGTCGACAGCGTTAACTATGGCTACACCTTC. Its translation is CASRRVDSVNYGYTF.

The V call is TRBV20-1, the J call TRBJ2-7, with 7 positions matching TRBD2. CDR1 is DFQATT, CDR2 SNEGSKA, per germline (reference sequence). Unmatched junction bases numbered 1, after V lost 0 bases and J lost 2 bases. The CDR3 length is 13 residues. CDR3 residues: CSAREGLTYEQYF. CDR3 nucleotides: TGCAGTGCTAGAGAGGGACTAACCTACGAGCAGTACTTC.

CDR3 loop: CASSYPDGRRQANYGYTF. The DNA for the CDR3 is TGTGCCAGCAGTTATCCCGACGGCCGGCGACAGGCCAACTATGGCTACACCTTC. The V gene is TRBV6-6, the J gene TRBJ1-2; possible D gene TRBD1, 6 bases. The CDR3 runs to 18 residues. Trimming took 3 bases from V and 2 from J, leaving 22 bases between them. CDR1 MNHNY and CDR2 SVGAGI come from the germline V gene (reference sequence).

This clonotype was recorded many times. The genes are TRBV12-3 or TRBV12-4 and TRBJ1-2; D is perhaps TRBD1 (5 bases). V lost 9 bases and J 5 bases, leaving 16 bases between the germline ends. The CDR3 runs 13 residues. CDR3 amino acids: CASSPRQTYGYTF. CDR3 nucleotides: TGTGCCAGTTCTCCCAGACAGACGTATGGCTACACCTTC.

V usage is TRBV5-1 and J usage is TRBJ2-3, with TRBD2 identical over 10 bases. V lost 0 bases, J lost 0 bases, and 7 bases stayed unmatched. The CDR3 consists of 18 residues. Germline V CDR1 and CDR2: SGHRS, YFSETQ. The CDR3 DNA sequence: TGCGCCAGCAGCTTGGGGTTACTAGCGGGACTCAGCACAGATACGCAGTATTTT. Its protein product is CASSLGLLAGLSTDTQYF.

This clonotype was found a few times. This chain links TRBV3-1 with TRBJ2-7; possibly TRBD2 for D (6 bases). V lost 1 base, J lost 3 bases, and 13 bases lay in between. Germline values: CDR1 LGHDT, CDR2 YNNKEL (reference sequence). This CDR3 comprises 15 residues. CDR3 in amino acids: CASSQVTGVSYEQYF. As DNA, the CDR3 is TGTGCCAGCAGCCAAGTTACGGGAGTAAGCTACGAGCAGTACTTC.

The chain uses TRBV5-1 and TRBJ1-1; 11 nucleotides align to TRBD1. The CDR3 spans 17 residues. Unmatched junction bases numbered 11, after V lost 4 bases and J lost 3 bases. Germline CDR1 is SGHRS and CDR2 is YFSETQ. In DNA form, the CDR3 reads TGCGCCAGCAGCCGCATGGAGGACAGGGGGCTGTACACTGAAGCTTTCTTT. Protein: CASSRMEDRGLYTEAFF.